The entry that follows covers one T cell receptor beta chain sequence. The antigen remains undetermined. The sample comes from a study of molecular identifiers for immune sequencing clone quantification. Study-wide points: Identical TCR molecules sharing a barcode could underestimate highly expanded clone sizes. Clones exceeding 20 RNA copies carried over 97% of effector molecules but under 1% of naive-cell molecules.

Germline-derived CDR1 and CDR2 are MNHEY and SVGAGI. V lost 2 bases to trimming and J lost 2 bases, with 11 bases between them. The CDR3 is 15 residues long. In the sort, naive CD8 T cells were defined as CD8+CD4-CCR7+CD45RA+. As previously described, bulk TCR libraries were made using listed TCR primers. TCRdb re-called the PCR reads with MiXCR, one entry per CDR3 protein. The sample lists a few hundred thousand distinct CDR3 sequences, around 23% occurring once. The chain recombines TRBV6-5 with TRBJ2-3; the D gene is possibly TRBD1 (6 bases). The sequence came from a human donor in good health. Some libraries in this study had Jurkat cell RNA spiked in. Sequenced: naive CD8+ T cells from blood, with Jurkat cell RNA spiked in. Subset reported: FACS-sorted CD8+CD4-CCR7+CD45RA+ naive T cells. CDR3 bases: TGTGCCAGCAGTTACCCACAGGGATCCACAGATACGCAGTATTTT. It codes for CASSYPQGSTDTQYF.